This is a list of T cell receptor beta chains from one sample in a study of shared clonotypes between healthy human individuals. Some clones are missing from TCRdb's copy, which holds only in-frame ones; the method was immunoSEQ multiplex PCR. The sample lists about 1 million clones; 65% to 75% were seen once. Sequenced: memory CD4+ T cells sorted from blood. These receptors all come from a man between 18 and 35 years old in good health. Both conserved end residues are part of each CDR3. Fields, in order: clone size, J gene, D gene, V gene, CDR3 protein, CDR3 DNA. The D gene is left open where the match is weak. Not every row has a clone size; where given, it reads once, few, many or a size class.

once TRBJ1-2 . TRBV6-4 CASSDSGKANYGYTF TGTGCCAGCAGTGACTCCGGGAAAGCTAACTATGGCTACACCTTC
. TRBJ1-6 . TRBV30 CAWSSAGASYNSPLHF TGTGCCTGGAGTTCGGCAGGGGCCTCCTATAATTCACCCCTCCACTTT
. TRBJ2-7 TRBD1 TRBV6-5 CASRGQGSGEQYF TGTGCCAGCAGAGGACAGGGGTCTGGCGAGCAGTACTTC
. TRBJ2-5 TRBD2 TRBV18 CASSPGSGGSVETQYF TGTGCCAGCTCACCAGGTAGCGGGGGATCGGTAGAGACCCAGTACTTC
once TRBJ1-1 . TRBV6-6 CASHYTGATEAFF TGTGCCAGCCACTACACAGGTGCCACTGAAGCTTTCTTT
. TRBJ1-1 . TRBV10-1 CASSEEMNTEAFF TGCGCCAGCAGTGAGGAGATGAACACTGAAGCTTTCTTT
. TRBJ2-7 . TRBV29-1 CSVEGGARDSYEQYF TGCAGCGTTGAGGGCGGCGCACGAGATTCCTACGAGCAGTACTTC
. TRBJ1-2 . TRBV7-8 CASSLGGVYGYTF TGTGCCAGCAGCTTAGGGGGCGTATATGGCTACACCTTC
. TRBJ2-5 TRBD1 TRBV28 CASSSGQTKETQYF TGTGCCAGCAGTTCGGGACAGACCAAAGAGACCCAGTACTTC
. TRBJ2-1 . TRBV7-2 CASTIGTLASSNEQFF TGTGCCAGCACTATCGGGACTTTAGCGTCTTCCAATGAGCAGTTCTTC
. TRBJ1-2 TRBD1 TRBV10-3 CAISAGQGGNYGYTF TGTGCCATCAGTGCGGGACAGGGGGGAAACTATGGCTACACCTTC
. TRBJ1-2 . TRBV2 CASSVGTELYGYTF TGTGCCAGCAGTGTAGGGACGGAACTCTATGGCTACACCTTC
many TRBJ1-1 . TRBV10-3 CATQGRTDTEAFF TGTGCCACTCAGGGGCGGACGGACACTGAAGCTTTCTTT
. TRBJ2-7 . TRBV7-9 CASNPPGHGYEQYF TGTGCCAGCAACCCTCCGGGACATGGCTACGAGCAGTACTTC
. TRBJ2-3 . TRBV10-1 CASSESKAGDTQYF TGCGCCAGCAGTGAGAGTAAAGCGGGAGATACGCAGTATTTT
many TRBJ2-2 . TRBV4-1 CASSFRHVPRGTGELFF TGCGCCAGCAGCTTTAGACACGTTCCCAGAGGCACCGGGGAGCTGTTTTTT
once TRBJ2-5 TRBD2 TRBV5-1 CASSSLPIAGQETQYF TGCGCCAGCAGCTCCTTACCCATAGCGGGACAAGAGACCCAGTACTTC
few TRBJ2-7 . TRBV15 CATSRAYEQYF TGTGCCACCAGCAGAGCCTACGAGCAGTACTTC
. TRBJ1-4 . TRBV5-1 CASSFSQLNEKLFF TGCGCCAGCAGCTTTAGCCAATTAAATGAAAAACTGTTTTTT
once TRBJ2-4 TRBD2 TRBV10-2 CASSDRGVGVAGAAKNIQYF TGCGCCAGCAGTGACCGAGGTGTTGGGGTAGCGGGAGCCGCCAAAAACATTCAGTACTTC
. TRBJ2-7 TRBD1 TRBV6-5 CASSLLTGTYEQYF TGTGCCAGCAGTTTACTGACAGGGACCTACGAGCAGTACTTC
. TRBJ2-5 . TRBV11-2 CASSLGGNQETQYF TGTGCCAGCAGCTTAGGTGGAAACCAAGAGACCCAGTACTTC